This TCR beta chain was observed in a study of PD-L1 blockade in urothelial cancer. Study details: Men with urothelial cancer arising in the bladder made up most of the roughly 30 patients.

Assay: immunoSEQ multiplex PCR; the TCRdb copy retains only in-frame clones and omits some. The data show 45,000 or so clones, with about 88% seen just once and roughly 25% held by the top ten. Regarding time point: pretreatment peripheral blood. The length of the CDR3 is 14 residues. The germline V gene encodes CDR1 SQVTM and CDR2 ANQGSEA. Trimming took 4 bases from V and 4 from J; bases not matched to a gene: 9. The source is a donor over 35 with urothelial cancer. V is TRBV29-1 and J is TRBJ2-7; TRBD1 matches at 8 bases. The sample was PBMCs, taken around atezolizumab (anti-PD-L1) treatment. This CDR3 reads CSVGAQGARYEQYF. The CDR3 nucleotides read TGCAGCGTTGGGGCCCAGGGGGCGCGGTACGAGCAGTACTTC.